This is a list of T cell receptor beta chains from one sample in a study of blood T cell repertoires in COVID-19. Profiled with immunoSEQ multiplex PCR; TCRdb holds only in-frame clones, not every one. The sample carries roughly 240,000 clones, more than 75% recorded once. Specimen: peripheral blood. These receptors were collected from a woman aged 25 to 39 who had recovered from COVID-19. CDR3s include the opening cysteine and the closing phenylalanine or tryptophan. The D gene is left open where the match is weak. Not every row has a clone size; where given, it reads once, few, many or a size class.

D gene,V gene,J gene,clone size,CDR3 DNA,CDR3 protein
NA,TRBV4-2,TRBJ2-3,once,TGTGCCAGCAGCCAAAGACTAGTGGATACGCAGTATTTT,CASSQRLVDTQYF
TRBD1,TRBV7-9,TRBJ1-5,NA,TGTGCCAGCAGCCCAGGGACAGGGTGGGATAGCAATCAGCCCCAGCATTTT,CASSPGTGWDSNQPQHF
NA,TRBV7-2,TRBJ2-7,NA,TGTGCCAGCAGCCCCGGGACATCACAGGAGCAGTACTTC,CASSPGTSQEQYF
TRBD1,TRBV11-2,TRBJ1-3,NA,TGTGCCAGCAGCTTAAAGCAGGGGGTCTCTGGAAACACCATATATTTT,CASSLKQGVSGNTIYF
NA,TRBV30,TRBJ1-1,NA,TGTGCCTGGAGTGGAGGGGGTCTAACAGCTTTCTTT,CAWSGGGLTAFF
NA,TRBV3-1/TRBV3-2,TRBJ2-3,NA,TGTGCCAGCAGCCAAAGGACTGCAGAGAATCGAGATACGCAGTATTTT,CASSQRTAENRDTQYF
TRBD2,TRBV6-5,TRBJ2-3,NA,TGTGCCAGCAGGGTAGTAGCGGGGGGGCAAGATACGCAGTATTTT,CASRVVAGGQDTQYF
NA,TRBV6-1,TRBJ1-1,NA,TGTGCCAGCAGTGAAGTTTTTTATCGGCAGGCGCTAAACACTGAAGCTTTCTTT,CASSEVFYRQALNTEAFF
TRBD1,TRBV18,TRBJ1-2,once,TGTGCCAGCTCACCTTTCCGGGACAGGGGTGGCTATGGCTACACCTTC,CASSPFRDRGGYGYTF
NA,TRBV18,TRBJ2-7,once,TGTGCCAGCTCGCCACCGAGGGGGTACGAGCAGTACTTC,CASSPPRGYEQYF
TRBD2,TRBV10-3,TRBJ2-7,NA,TGTGCCATCAAGGGGACTAGCTCCGAGCAGTACTTC,CAIKGTSSEQYF
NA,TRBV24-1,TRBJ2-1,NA,TGTGCCACCAGTCCAACCGGGGGTTACAATGAGCAGTTCTTC,CATSPTGGYNEQFF
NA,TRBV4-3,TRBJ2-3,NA,TGCGCCAGCAGCCAAGGTGGGAGTAGGGCAGATACGCAGTATTTT,CASSQGGSRADTQYF
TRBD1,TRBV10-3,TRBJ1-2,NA,TGTGCCATCAGTGGGGACAGCTTCTATGGCTACACCTTC,CAISGDSFYGYTF
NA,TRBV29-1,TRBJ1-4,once,TGCAGCGTTCTCGAGGGAGAAAAACTGTTTTTT,CSVLEGEKLFF
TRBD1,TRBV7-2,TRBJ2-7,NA,TGTGCCAGCAGCTCGACAGGGGTGAGTTTCTACGAGCAGTACTTC,CASSSTGVSFYEQYF
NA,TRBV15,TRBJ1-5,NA,TGTGCCACCAGCAGAGATCTTACAGATTATAGCAATCAGCCCCAGCATTTT,CATSRDLTDYSNQPQHF
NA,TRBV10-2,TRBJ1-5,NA,TGCGCCAGCAGAAAAAGCCAGGGCCTGCCCCAGCATTTT,CASRKSQGLPQHF
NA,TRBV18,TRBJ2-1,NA,TGTGCCAGCTCAGCGACAGAAGCGACGTCCAATGAGCAGTTCTTC,CASSATEATSNEQFF
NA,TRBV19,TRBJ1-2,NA,TGTGCCAGTAGTATAGGTTCCGACAGGCTCTATGGCTACACCTTC,CASSIGSDRLYGYTF
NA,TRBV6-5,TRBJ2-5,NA,TGTGCCAGCAGTCGCGCCCTTGGGACCCAGTACTTC,CASSRALGTQYF
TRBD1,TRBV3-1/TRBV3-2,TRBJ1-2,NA,TGTGCCAGCAGCCAGTCCACCGGGACAGGGTCCGCTAGCTATGGCTACACCTTC,CASSQSTGTGSASYGYTF
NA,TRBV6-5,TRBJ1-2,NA,TGTGCCACCACGAATACAGGCTATGGCTACACCTTC,CATTNTGYGYTF
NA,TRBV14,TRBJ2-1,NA,TGTGCCAGCAGCCACCTAGCAGTCTCCTACAATGAGCAGTTCTTC,CASSHLAVSYNEQFF
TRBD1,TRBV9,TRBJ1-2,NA,TGTGCCAGCAGCACCTCAGGGGGCAGGTATGGCTACACCTTC,CASSTSGGRYGYTF
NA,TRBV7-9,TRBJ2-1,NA,TGTGCCAGCAGCTTAGGTTCGCTAGTCCAATACAATGAGCAGTTCTTC,CASSLGSLVQYNEQFF
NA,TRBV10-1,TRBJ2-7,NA,TGCGCCAGCAGTGAGTCTTCGTCGGACAGACTTCAGTACTTC,CASSESSSDRLQYF
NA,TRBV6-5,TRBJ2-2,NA,TGTGCCAGCATTCGGGAGGGGGCAAAGGCCGGGGAGCTGTTTTTT,CASIREGAKAGELFF
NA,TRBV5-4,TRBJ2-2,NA,TGTGCCAGCAGCTTGGCACAGGGTAGGCACACCGGGGAGCTGTTTTTT,CASSLAQGRHTGELFF
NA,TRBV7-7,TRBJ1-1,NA,TGTGCCAGCAGCTTTGGACGGGGGACTGAAGCTTTCTTT,CASSFGRGTEAFF
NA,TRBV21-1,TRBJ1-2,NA,TGTGCCAGCAGCTTTTCATCGGGAGGGGCAGGTAACTATGGCTACACCTTC,CASSFSSGGAGNYGYTF
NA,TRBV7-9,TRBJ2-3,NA,TGTGCCAGCAGCCCAACGACTGGCACAGATACGCAGTATTTT,CASSPTTGTDTQYF
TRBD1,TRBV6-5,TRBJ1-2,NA,TGTGCCAGCAGAAGGGGACAGGGAAACTATGGCTACACCTTC,CASRRGQGNYGYTF